This paragraph covers one T cell receptor beta chain sequence. In the source study's methods: Using reference gene primer amplification, nucleated cell counts were estimated. Here immunoSEQ multiplex PCR was the method, and the copy in TCRdb shows in-frame clones only, minus some. V and J calls and clone size are as listed in that table; D and trimming were resolved from the DNA. Among almost 90,000 clones listed, roughly 88% were seen once. The sample belongs to a study of blood T cell repertoires in COVID-19. From germline, CDR1 is KGHSH and CDR2 LQKENI. The CDR3 is 14 residues long. The V segment lost 2 bases and the J segment 8 bases; nucleotides outside the gene matches: 5.

Material: peripheral blood. The TCR originated in a man aged 18 to 35 with COVID-19, enrolled during active disease. The chain uses TRBV18 and TRBJ2-2; 7 bases line up with TRBD2. CDR3 region: CASSPKSGTGELFF. The CDR3 bases are TGTGCCAGCTCACCAAAAAGCGGGACTGGGGAGCTGTTTTTT.